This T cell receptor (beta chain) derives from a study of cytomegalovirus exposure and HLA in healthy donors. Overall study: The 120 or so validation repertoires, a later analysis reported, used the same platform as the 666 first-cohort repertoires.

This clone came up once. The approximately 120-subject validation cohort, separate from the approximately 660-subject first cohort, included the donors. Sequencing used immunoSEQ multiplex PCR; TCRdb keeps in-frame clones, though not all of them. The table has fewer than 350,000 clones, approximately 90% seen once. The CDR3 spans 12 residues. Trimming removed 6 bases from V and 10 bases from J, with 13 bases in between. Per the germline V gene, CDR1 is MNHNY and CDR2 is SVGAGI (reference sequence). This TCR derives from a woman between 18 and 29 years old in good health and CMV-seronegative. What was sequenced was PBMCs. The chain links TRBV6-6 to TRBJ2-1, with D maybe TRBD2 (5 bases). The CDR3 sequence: CASRPGDSEQFF. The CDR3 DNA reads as TGTGCCAGCAGGCCCGGGGATTCAGAGCAGTTCTTC.